Given below is one T cell receptor beta chain in context. What it binds is unknown. This PCR relied on a set of 60 Vbeta primers and 13 Jbeta primers. As originally analysed: In a later analysis, 10 million to 11 million of 83 million or so unique beta chains occurred in at least two donors. Sequenced by immunoSEQ multiplex PCR; TCRdb stores in-frame clones only, minus some. The DNA gave D and trimming, while V, J and clone size come from that table. Among approximately 200,000 clones, roughly four fifths were seen once, and the ten largest hold about 0.23%. The data stem from a study of cytomegalovirus exposure and HLA in healthy donors. Background on the study: HLA-typed donors were the source of around 85 million unique TCRs held in an early data release. When fewer than 400 donors were genotyped, over 80% of them were found to fall in the Caucasian-associated ancestry cluster.

Germline assignment: CDR1 MGHDK and CDR2 SYGVNS. This CDR3 is built from 16 residues. The V segment lost 6 bases and the J segment 4 bases; nucleotides outside the gene matches: 13. Study results and caveats: According to the study, 160 or so TCR beta chains were cytomegalovirus-associated.

The chain carries TRBV25-1 and TRBJ2-7, with 9 nucleotides matching TRBD1. Sample: PBMCs. The sequence was collected from a girl aged 2-10 years in good health and CMV-seronegative. The CDR3 here is CASSGPGTGNRYEQYF. Written as DNA, the CDR3 is TGTGCCAGCAGCGGCCCCGGGACAGGGAATCGGTACGAGCAGTACTTC.